The sequence of this T cell receptor (beta chain) was determined in a study of blood T cell repertoires in COVID-19. The wider study: Spain, Italy and the United States supplied samples that represented acute and convalescent COVID-19. T cells, B-cell-depleted T cells, or PBMCs provided the cDNA or gDNA that served as material.

The authors' processing: Amplification of reference gene primers was used by the study to estimate nucleated cell counts. Sequencing used immunoSEQ multiplex PCR; TCRdb keeps in-frame clones, though not all of them. V and J calls and clone size are those listed in that table; D and trimming were worked out from the DNA. This table has 50,000 to 80,000 clones, around 90% appearing once. Unmatched junction bases numbered 5, after V lost 6 bases and J lost 8 bases. The germline gives CDR1 MNHEY, CDR2 SVGAGI. There are 13 residues in the CDR3. The receptor was derived from a woman older than 75 with active COVID-19. The sequencing sample was made of peripheral blood. The chain has TRBV6-5 and TRBJ1-4; 8 bases line up with TRBD1. In DNA, the CDR3 is TGTGCCAGCAGAGAGACAGGGGTGGAAAAACTGTTTTTT. It is translated as CASRETGVEKLFF.